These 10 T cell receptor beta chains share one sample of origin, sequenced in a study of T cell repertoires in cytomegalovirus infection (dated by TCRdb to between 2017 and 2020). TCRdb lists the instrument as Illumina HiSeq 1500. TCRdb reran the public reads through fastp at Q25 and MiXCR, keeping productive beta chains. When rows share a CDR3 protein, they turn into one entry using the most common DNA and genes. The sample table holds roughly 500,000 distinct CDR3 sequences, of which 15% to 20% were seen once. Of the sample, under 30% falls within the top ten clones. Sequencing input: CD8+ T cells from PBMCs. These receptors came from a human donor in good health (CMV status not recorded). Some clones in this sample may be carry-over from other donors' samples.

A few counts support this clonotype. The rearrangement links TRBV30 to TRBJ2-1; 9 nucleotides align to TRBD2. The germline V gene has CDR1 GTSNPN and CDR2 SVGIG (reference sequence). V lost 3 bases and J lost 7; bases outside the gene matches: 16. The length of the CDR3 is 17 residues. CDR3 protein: CAWREREAQRPWNEQFF. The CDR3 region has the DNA TGTGCCTGGAGAGAGCGGGAGGCCCAAAGGCCCTGGAATGAGCAGTTCTTC.

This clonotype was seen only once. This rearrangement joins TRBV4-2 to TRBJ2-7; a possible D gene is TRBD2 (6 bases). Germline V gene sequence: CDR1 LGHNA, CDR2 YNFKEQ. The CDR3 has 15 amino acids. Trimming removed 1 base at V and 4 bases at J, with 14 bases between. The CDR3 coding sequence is TGTGCCAGCAGCCAAGGGGTGGGAGCGGGTTACGAGCAGTACTTC. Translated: CASSQGVGAGYEQYF.

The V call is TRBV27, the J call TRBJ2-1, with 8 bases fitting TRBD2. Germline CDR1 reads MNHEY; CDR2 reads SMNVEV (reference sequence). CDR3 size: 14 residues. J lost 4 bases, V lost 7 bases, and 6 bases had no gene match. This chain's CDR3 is CASTPAGAYNEQFF. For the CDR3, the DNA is TGTGCCAGCACCCCAGCGGGGGCTTACAATGAGCAGTTCTTC.

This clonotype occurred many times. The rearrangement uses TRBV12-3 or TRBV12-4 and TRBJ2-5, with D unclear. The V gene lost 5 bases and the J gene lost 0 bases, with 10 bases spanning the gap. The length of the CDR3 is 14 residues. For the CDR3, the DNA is TGTGCCAGCAGTCAAGGGCCGTACCAAGAGACCCAGTACTTC. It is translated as CASSQGPYQETQYF.

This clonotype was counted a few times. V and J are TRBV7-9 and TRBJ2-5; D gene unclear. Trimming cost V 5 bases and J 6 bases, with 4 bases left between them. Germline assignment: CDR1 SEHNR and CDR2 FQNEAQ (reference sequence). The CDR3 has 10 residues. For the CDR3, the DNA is TGTGCCAGCAGCCCGAAGACCCAGTACTTC. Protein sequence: CASSPKTQYF.

The CDR3 DNA reads as TGTGCCAGTAGTTCCTTTGAAGGCGAAGAGACCCAGTACTTC. This sequence encodes CASSSFEGEETQYF. V gene TRBV19 combines with J gene TRBJ2-5; D unresolved. CDR3 length: 14 residues. V lost 5 bases to trimming and J lost 3 bases, with 13 bases between them. CDR1 and CDR2 (germline): LNHDA, SQIVND (reference sequence).

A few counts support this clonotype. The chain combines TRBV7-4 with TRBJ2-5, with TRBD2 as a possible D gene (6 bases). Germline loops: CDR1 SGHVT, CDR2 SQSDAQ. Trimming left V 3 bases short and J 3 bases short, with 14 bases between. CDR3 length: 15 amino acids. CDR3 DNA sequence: TGTGCCAGCAGCTTCAACCGGGACTCTAAAGAGACCCAGTACTTC. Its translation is CASSFNRDSKETQYF.

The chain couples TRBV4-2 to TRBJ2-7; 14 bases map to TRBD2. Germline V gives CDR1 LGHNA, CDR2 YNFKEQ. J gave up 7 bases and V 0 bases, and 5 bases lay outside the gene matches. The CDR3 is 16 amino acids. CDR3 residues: CASSQDGTSGSREQYF. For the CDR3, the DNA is TGTGCCAGCAGCCAAGATGGGACTAGCGGGAGTAGGGAGCAGTACTTC.

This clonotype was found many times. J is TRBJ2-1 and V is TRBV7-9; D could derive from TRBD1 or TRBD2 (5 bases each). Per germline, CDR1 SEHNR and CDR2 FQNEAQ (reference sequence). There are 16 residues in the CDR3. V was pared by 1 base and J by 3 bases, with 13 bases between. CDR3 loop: CASSLGDGLFYNEQFF. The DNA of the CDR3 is TGTGCCAGCAGCTTAGGGGACGGCCTCTTCTACAATGAGCAGTTCTTC.

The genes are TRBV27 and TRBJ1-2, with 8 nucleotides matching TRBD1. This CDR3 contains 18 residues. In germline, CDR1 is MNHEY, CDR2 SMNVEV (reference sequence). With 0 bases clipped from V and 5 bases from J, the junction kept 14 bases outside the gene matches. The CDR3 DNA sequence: TGTGCCAGCAGTTTATCGCAGGGGACAGGCCACCGATGGTATGGCTACACCTTC. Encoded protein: CASSLSQGTGHRWYGYTF.